This T cell receptor beta chain was captured by sequencing in a study of graft-versus-host responses after intestinal transplantation. Details on this clone: What it binds is unknown.

Germline CDR1 reads MNHNS; CDR2 reads SASEGT. This CDR3 spans 15 amino acids. J was trimmed by 4 bases and V by 1 base; bases with no gene match: 5. Only in-frame clones appear in the TCRdb table, and some are missing; sequencing was by immunoSEQ multiplex PCR. This sample carries more than 95,000 clones, around 90% of them seen once, and the ten largest clones take over 0.15%. This rearrangement joins TRBV6-1 to TRBJ1-2; TRBD1 matches 8 bases. The sequencing here drew on unstimulated CD4+ T cells sorted from spleen or lymph node cells, taken before intestinal transplant. This TCR was recovered from a human donor who received an intestinal transplant. The CDR3 spells CASSEGGTGRYGYTF. CDR3 sequence (DNA): TGTGCCAGCAGTGAAGGTGGGACAGGTCGCTATGGCTACACCTTC.